A single sample is the source of the 5 T cell receptor beta chains below, sequenced in a study of T cell clonality in common variable immunodeficiency. Method: immunoSEQ multiplex PCR; TCRdb's copy keeps in-frame clones and lacks some. Here the sample table reports fewer than 10,000 clones. Which antigens these TCRs recognize remains unknown. Broader study findings: Common variable immunodeficiency TCR beta sequences reportedly had fewer deletions and N-nucleotide insertions.

Sample: peripheral blood mononuclear cells. These receptors came from a human donor with common variable immunodeficiency.

The CDR3 is CASSLGQGKPYEQYF. The part of the CDR3 DNA that was read is TGTGCCAGTAGTCTGGGACAGGGCAAACCCTACGAG. The V and J genes are TRBV19 and TRBJ2-7, with TRBD1 identical over 9 bases. The CDR3 goes on 3 residues after the read ends, and that part is filled in from the germline J gene. This CDR3 is 15 amino acids long. The junction had 7 bases not matched to a gene; V was cut back by 5 bases and J by 2 bases. Germline loops: CDR1 LNHDA, CDR2 SQIVND (reference sequence). Looking up the rest from reference TRBV19 and TRBJ2-7 gives the full variable domain: DGGITQSPKYLFRKEGQNVTLSCEQNLNHDAMYWYRQDPGQGLRLIYYSQIVNDFQKGDIAEGYSVSREKKESFPLTVTSAQKNPTAFYLCASSLGQGKPYEQYFGPGTRLTVT.

The chain's CDR3 is CASSIYRQGLSQPQHF. The CDR3 DNA, read in part, is TGTGCCAGTAGTATTTATCGTCAGGGTTTGTCCCAGCCC. The chain is built from TRBV19 and TRBJ1-5; D is possibly TRBD1 (5 bases). The CDR3 extends 3 residues past the end of the read, so its final part is completed from the germline J gene. Germline CDR1 LNHDA, CDR2 SQIVND (reference sequence). V was shortened by 3 bases and J by 7 bases, with 19 bases between the two germline ends. CDR3 size: 16 residues.

Worth noting for this clone: The missing CDR3 end, 3 residues past where the read stops, is filled in from the germline J gene. This chain uses TRBV29-1 with TRBJ2-5; 12 bases agree with TRBD1. The germline gives CDR1 SQVTM, CDR2 ANQGSEA. V was pared by 4 bases and J by 1 base, with 4 bases of the junction left unmatched. The CDR3 is 15 amino acids. This CDR3 reads CSVGDRGPLQETQYF. The covered CDR3 bases are TGCAGCGTTGGGGACAGGGGGCCCCTCCAAGAGACC. The full variable domain, its missing parts supplied by reference TRBV29-1 and TRBJ2-5, is SAVISQKPSRDICQRGTSLTIQCQVDSQVTMMFWYRQQPGQSLTLIATANQGSEATYESGFVIDKFPISRPNLTFSTLTVSNMSPEDSSIYLCSVGDRGPLQETQYFGPGTRLLVL.

Considering frequency, this clone is medium-sized. The read falls 3 residues short of the CDR3 end, and the missing part is taken from the germline J gene. The chain combines TRBV12-3 or TRBV12-4 with TRBJ2-7; D may be TRBD1 (6 bases). The V and J ends lost 5 bases and 3 bases respectively, with 17 bases between them. This CDR3 is built from 15 residues. The part of the CDR3 DNA that was read is TGTGCCAGCAGTCAGACTACAGGGAGTGGCTACGAG. Translation gives CASSQTTGSGYE. The CDR3 reads in full as CASSQTTGSGYEQYF.

According to its frequency, this clone is medium-sized. The CDR3 loop is CASRQTGGIDTQYF. CDR3 bases read: TGTGCCAGTAGGCAGACAGGGGGCATAGATACG. The chain uses TRBV19 and TRBJ2-3; TRBD1 aligns across 10 bases. Sequencing ends 3 residues short of the CDR3 end; the germline J gene provides the rest. Germline V gene data show CDR1 as LNHDA and CDR2 as SQIVND (reference sequence). The CDR3 is 14 residues long. The V and J ends lost 6 bases and 5 bases, in that order; junction bases with no gene match: 5.